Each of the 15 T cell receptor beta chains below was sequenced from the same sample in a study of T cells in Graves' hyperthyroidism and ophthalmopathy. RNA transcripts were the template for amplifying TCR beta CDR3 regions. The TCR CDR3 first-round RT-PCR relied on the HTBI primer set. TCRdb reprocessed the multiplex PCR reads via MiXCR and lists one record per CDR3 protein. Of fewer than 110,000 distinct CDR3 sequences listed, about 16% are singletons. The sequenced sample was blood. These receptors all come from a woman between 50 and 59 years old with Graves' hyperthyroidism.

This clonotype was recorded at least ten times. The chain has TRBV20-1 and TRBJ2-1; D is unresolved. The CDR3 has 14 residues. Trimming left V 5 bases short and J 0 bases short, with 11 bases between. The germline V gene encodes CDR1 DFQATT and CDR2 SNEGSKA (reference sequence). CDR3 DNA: TGCAGTGCTCAAGCCGTTATCTCCTACAATGAGCAGTTCTTC. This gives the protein CSAQAVISYNEQFF.

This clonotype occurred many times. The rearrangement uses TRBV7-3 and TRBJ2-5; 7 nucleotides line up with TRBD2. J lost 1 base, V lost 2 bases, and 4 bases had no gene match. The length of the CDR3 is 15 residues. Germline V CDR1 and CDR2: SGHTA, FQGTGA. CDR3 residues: CASSLLGTIQETQYF. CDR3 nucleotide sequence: TGTGCCAGCAGCTTATTAGGGACTATCCAAGAGACCCAGTACTTC. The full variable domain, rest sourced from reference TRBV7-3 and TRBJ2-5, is GAGVSQTPSNKVTEKGKYVELRCDPISGHTALYWYRQSLGQGPEFLIYFQGTGAADDSGLPNDRFFAVRPEGSVSTLKIQRTERGDSAVYLCASSLLGTIQETQYFGPGTRLLVL.

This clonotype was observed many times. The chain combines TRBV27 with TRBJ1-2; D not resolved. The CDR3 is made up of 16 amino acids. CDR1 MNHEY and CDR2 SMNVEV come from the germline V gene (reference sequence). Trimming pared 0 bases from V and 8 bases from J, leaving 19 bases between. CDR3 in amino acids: CASSLSGHLSAWGYTF. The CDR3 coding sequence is TGTGCCAGCAGTTTATCGGGCCACTTATCAGCGTGGGGCTACACCTTC.

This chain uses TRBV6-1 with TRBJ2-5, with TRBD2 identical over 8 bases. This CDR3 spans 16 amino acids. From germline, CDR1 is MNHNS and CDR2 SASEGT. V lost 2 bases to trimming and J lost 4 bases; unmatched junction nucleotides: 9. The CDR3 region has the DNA TGTGCCAGCAGTGAATCGATAGCGGGGCAGGGAGAGACCCAGTACTTC. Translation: CASSESIAGQGETQYF.

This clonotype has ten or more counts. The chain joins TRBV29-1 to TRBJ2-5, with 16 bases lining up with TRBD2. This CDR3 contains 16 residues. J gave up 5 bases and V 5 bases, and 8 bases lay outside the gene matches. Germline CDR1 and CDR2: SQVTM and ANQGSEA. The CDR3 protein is CSVYGTSGRAGETQYF. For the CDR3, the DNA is TGCAGCGTTTACGGGACTAGCGGGAGGGCTGGGGAGACCCAGTACTTC.

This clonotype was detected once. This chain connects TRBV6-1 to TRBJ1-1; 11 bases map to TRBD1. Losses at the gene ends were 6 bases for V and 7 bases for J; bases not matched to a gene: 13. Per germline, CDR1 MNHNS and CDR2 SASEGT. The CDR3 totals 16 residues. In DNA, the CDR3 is TGTGCCAGCAGGGGAAGGAGGACAGGGGGCGGACTTGAAGCTTTCTTT. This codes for CASRGRRTGGGLEAFF.

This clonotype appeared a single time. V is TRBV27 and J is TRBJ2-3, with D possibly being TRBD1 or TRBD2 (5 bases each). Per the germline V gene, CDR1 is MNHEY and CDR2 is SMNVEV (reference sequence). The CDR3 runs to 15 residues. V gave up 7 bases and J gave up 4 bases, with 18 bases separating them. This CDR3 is CASTGTLSSADTQYF. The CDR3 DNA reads TGTGCCAGCACCGGGACCCTCTCTTCCGCAGATACGCAGTATTTT.

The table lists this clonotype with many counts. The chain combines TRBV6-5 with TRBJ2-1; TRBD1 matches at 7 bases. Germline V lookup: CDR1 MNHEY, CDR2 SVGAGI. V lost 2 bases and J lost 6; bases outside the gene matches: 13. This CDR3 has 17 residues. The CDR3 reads CASSYGPRDSLGNEQFF. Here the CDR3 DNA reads TGTGCCAGCAGTTACGGACCTCGGGACAGTTTGGGCAATGAGCAGTTCTTC.

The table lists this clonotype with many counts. The CDR3, as DNA: TGTGCCAGTAGGGACAGGTTTGATCAGCCCCAGCATTTT. The encoded protein is CASRDRFDQPQHF. V gene TRBV19 combines with J gene TRBJ1-5; 7 nucleotides match TRBD1. The V gene end was trimmed by 6 bases and the J gene end by 5 bases; junction bases not matched to a gene: 4. This CDR3 has 13 residues. Per germline, CDR1 LNHDA and CDR2 SQIVND (reference sequence).

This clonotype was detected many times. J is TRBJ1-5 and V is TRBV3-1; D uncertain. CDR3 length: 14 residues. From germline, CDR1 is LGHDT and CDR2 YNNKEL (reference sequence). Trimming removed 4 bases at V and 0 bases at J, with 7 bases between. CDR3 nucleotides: TGTGCCAGCAGCCCCCACAGTAGCAATCAGCCCCAGCATTTT. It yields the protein CASSPHSSNQPQHF.

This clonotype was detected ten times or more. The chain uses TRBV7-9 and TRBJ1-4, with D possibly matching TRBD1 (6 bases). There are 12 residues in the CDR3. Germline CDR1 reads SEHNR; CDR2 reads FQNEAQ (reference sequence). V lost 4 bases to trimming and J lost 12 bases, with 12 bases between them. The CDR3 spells CASSSRGGQLFF. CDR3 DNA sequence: TGTGCCAGCAGCTCGCGAGGGGGACAACTGTTTTTT.

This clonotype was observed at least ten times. In nucleotides, the CDR3 is TGCAGTGCTAGAGATCTCGAGGGGACCGAATACAATGAGCAGTTCTTC. This translates into CSARDLEGTEYNEQFF. This chain uses TRBV20-1 with TRBJ2-1; D may match TRBD1 or TRBD2 (5 bases each). The CDR3 extends over 16 amino acids. V lost 0 bases to trimming and J lost 4 bases, with 16 bases between them. In germline, CDR1 is DFQATT, CDR2 SNEGSKA (reference sequence).

DNA of the CDR3: TGCGCCAGCAGCCCACAGGGTACGAATGAAAAACTGTTTTTT. It codes for CASSPQGTNEKLFF. The chain employs TRBV5-1 and TRBJ1-4, with TRBD1 as a possible D gene (6 bases). Germline lookup yields CDR1 SGHRS and CDR2 YFSETQ. The CDR3 has 14 amino acids. Trimming stripped 4 bases from V and 5 bases from J, with 12 bases between. The whole variable domain, filled in from reference TRBV5-1 and TRBJ1-4, reads KAGVTQTPRYLIKTRGQQVTLSCSPISGHRSVSWYQQTPGQGLQFLFEYFSETQRNKGNFPGRFSGRQFSNSRSEMNVSTLELGDSALYLCASSPQGTNEKLFFGSGTQLSVL.

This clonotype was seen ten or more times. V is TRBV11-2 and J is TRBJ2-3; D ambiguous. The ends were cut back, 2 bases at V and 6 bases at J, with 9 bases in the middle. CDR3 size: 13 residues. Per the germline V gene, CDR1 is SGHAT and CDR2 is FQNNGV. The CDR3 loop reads CASSLSPRDTQYF. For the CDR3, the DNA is TGTGCCAGCAGCTTATCCCCTCGGGATACGCAGTATTTT. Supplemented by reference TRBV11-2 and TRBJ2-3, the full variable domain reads EAGVAQSPRYKIIEKRQSVAFWCNPISGHATLYWYQQILGQGPKLLIQFQNNGVVDDSQLPKDRFSAERLKGVDSTLKIQPAKLEDSAVYLCASSLSPRDTQYFGPGTRLTVL.

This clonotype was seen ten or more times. The CDR3 spells CSARDPTGEMDTQYF. In DNA form, the CDR3 reads TGCAGTGCTAGAGACCCGACAGGGGAGATGGATACGCAGTATTTT. This sequence joins TRBV20-1 and TRBJ2-3, with TRBD1 matching over 8 bases. The CDR3 is made up of 15 amino acids. CDR1 is DFQATT, CDR2 SNEGSKA, per germline (reference sequence). The V gene end was trimmed by 0 bases and the J gene end by 6 bases; junction bases not matched to a gene: 8.